The 29 T cell receptor beta chains presented below share a single source sample, sequenced in a study of OX40 agonist ivuxolimab in advanced cancers. Produced via immunoSEQ multiplex PCR; TCRdb's table is partial and in-frame only. Of roughly 73,000 clones listed, 88% are singletons. Sample: CD4+ or CD8+ T cells sorted from blood, taken in a trial of the OX40 agonist ivuxolimab. These receptors all come from an adult with an advanced solid tumor such as melanoma, head and neck, liver or kidney cancer.

This rearrangement joins TRBV7-2 to TRBJ1-4; 7 bases are a match to TRBD1. There are 14 residues in the CDR3. From germline, CDR1 is SGHTA and CDR2 FQGNSA. With V trimmed by 5 bases and J by 5 bases, 5 bases remained unmatched. CDR3 bases: TGTGCCAGCAGCCCGGGACAGCAAAATGAAAAACTGTTTTTT. Protein sequence: CASSPGQQNEKLFF.

This chain connects TRBV4-1 to TRBJ2-7; TRBD1 is a possible D gene (5 bases). CDR3 size: 14 residues. Germline CDR1 is MGHRA and CDR2 is YSYEKL. Trimming stripped 0 bases from V and 4 bases from J, with 10 bases between. CDR3 nucleotide sequence: TGCGCCAGCAGCCAAGATCTCAGGGCGTACGAGCAGTACTTC. Translation gives CASSQDLRAYEQYF.

The V and J genes are TRBV28 and TRBJ2-5, with TRBD1 identical over 8 bases. The germline CDR1 and CDR2 sequences are MDHEN and SYDVKM. The junction had 10 bases not matched to a gene; V was cut back by 6 bases and J by 7 bases. CDR3 size: 14 residues. For the CDR3, the DNA is TGTGCCAGCAGCACCCGAGACAGGGGCCCGACCCAGTACTTC. This encodes CASSTRDRGPTQYF.

The chain joins TRBV29-1 to TRBJ2-5; D could derive from TRBD1 or TRBD2 (5 bases each). V gave up 2 bases and J gave up 1 base, with 8 bases separating them. The germline gives CDR1 SQVTM, CDR2 ANQGSEA. CDR3 length equals 13 residues. CDR3 in DNA: TGCAGCGTTGAACGAGGGGTCCAAGAGACCCAGTACTTC. As protein: CSVERGVQETQYF.

This chain uses TRBV2 with TRBJ2-1, with TRBD2 identical over 12 bases. Germline V lookup: CDR1 SNHLY, CDR2 FYNNEI. V was pared by 4 bases and J by 1 base, with 17 bases of the junction left unmatched. This CDR3 spans 21 amino acids. The CDR3 coding sequence is TGTGCCAGCAGTGTTCTCTCTCTAGCGGGAGGGCCTAGTTCTTCCTACAATGAGCAGTTCTTC. It translates to CASSVLSLAGGPSSSYNEQFF.

This clone was found a few times. The CDR3 protein is CASSLGDWPNEQFF. For the CDR3, the DNA is TGCGCCAGCAGCTTGGGGGACTGGCCCAATGAGCAGTTCTTC. The rearrangement links TRBV5-1 to TRBJ2-1; a weak D match, TRBD2 (6 bases). The CDR3 extends over 14 amino acids. V lost 0 bases to trimming and J lost 6 bases, with 10 bases between them. Germline loops: CDR1 SGHRS, CDR2 YFSETQ.

This clone is a singleton in its sample. This chain links TRBV11-2 with TRBJ2-1, with 11 bases aligning to TRBD2. There are 16 residues in the CDR3. CDR1 and CDR2 (germline): SGHAT, FQNNGV. Trimming took 4 bases from V and 3 from J; bases not matched to a gene: 5. CDR3 amino acids: CASSSRGTSGYNEQFF. Here the CDR3 DNA reads TGTGCCAGCAGCTCCCGCGGGACTAGCGGCTACAATGAGCAGTTCTTC.

This rearrangement joins TRBV4-2 to TRBJ2-1; 7 bases map to TRBD2. From germline, CDR1 is LGHNA and CDR2 YNFKEQ. CDR3 length: 15 amino acids. Trimming cost V 4 bases and J 4 bases; bases outside gene matches: 7. CDR3 DNA sequence: TGTGCCAGCAGCCGACCGGGACTATCGTACAATGAGCAGTTCTTC. Residues: CASSRPGLSYNEQFF.

As regards this clone: At one boundary the junction diverges from the germline segment, which might be a read error. The chain is built from TRBV7-2 and TRBJ2-7; 7 bases are a match to TRBD2. This CDR3 has 16 residues. CDR1 and CDR2 from the germline V gene are SGHTA and FQGNSA. CDR3 sequence reads: CASSPVGGGFSSEQYF. The CDR3 coding sequence is TGTGCCAGCAGCCCGGTTGGGGGGGGGTTCTCCTCCGAGCAGTACTTC.

This clone has only one observation. This chain connects TRBV7-9 to TRBJ1-5; D is possibly TRBD1 (5 bases). CDR3 length: 14 amino acids. In germline, CDR1 is SEHNR, CDR2 FQNEAQ (reference sequence). The V gene lost 4 bases and the J gene lost 4 bases, with 11 bases spanning the gap. The CDR3 DNA sequence: TGTGCCAGCAGCTACTCAGAGGGGAATCAGCCCCAGCATTTT. It yields the protein CASSYSEGNQPQHF.

This chain links TRBV19 with TRBJ2-1; perhaps D is TRBD1 or TRBD2 (5 bases each). Germline values: CDR1 LNHDA, CDR2 SQIVND (reference sequence). The CDR3 is 15 residues long. The V and J ends lost 7 bases and 6 bases respectively, with 19 bases between them. CDR3 nucleotide sequence: TGTGCCAGTAACCAGGTGGGGGACGTCGGCAATGAGCAGTTCTTC. It specifies CASNQVGDVGNEQFF.

J is TRBJ1-1 and V is TRBV15, with 8 positions matching TRBD1. The CDR3 spans 15 residues. V shed 2 bases and J 0 bases; nucleotides not matched to a gene: 2. Per germline, CDR1 LNHNV and CDR2 YYDKDF (reference sequence). For the CDR3, the DNA is TGTGCCACCAGCAGAAGACAGGGGATGAACACTGAAGCTTTCTTT. Residues: CATSRRQGMNTEAFF.

This chain uses TRBV20-1 with TRBJ2-2; D may be TRBD1 (5 bases). This CDR3 comprises 11 residues. CDR1 and CDR2 from the germline V gene are DFQATT and SNEGSKA (reference sequence). The V and J ends lost 5 bases and 8 bases respectively, with 9 bases between them. CDR3 protein: CSAPRGGELFF. As DNA, the CDR3 is TGCAGTGCTCCAAGGGGTGGGGAGCTGTTTTTT.

This chain connects TRBV5-5 to TRBJ2-1; D is unresolved. Germline V gene lookup returns CDR1 SGHKS and CDR2 YYEKEE (reference sequence). Trimming stripped 1 base from V and 6 bases from J, with 8 bases between. CDR3 length: 13 amino acids. CDR3 in DNA: TGTGCCAGCAGCTTGTCCGTAGGCAATGAGCAGTTCTTC. This gives the protein CASSLSVGNEQFF.

The gene calls are TRBV28 and TRBJ1-2, with D uncertain. Trimming took off 5 bases at V and 14 bases at J, with 21 bases between the two ends. The CDR3 contains 13 residues. The V gene's germline CDR1 is MDHEN and CDR2 SYDVKM. The CDR3 protein is CASSLLRITRGTF. The CDR3 DNA follows: TGTGCCAGCAGTCTGTTGAGAATAACCCGCGGGACCTTC.

This clone was found once. Here the CDR3 DNA reads TGTGCCAGTAGTGATCAGGGAGACACCGGGGAGCTGTTTTTT. This encodes CASSDQGDTGELFF. This rearrangement joins TRBV19 to TRBJ2-2, with D perhaps assigned TRBD1 or TRBD2 (5 bases each). The ends were cut back, 5 bases at V and 3 bases at J, with 10 bases in the middle. CDR1 LNHDA and CDR2 SQIVND come from the germline V gene (reference sequence). CDR3 size: 14 residues. Supplemented by reference TRBV19 and TRBJ2-2, the full variable domain reads DGGITQSPKYLFRKEGQNVTLSCEQNLNHDAMYWYRQDPGQGLRLIYYSQIVNDFQKGDIAEGYSVSREKKESFPLTVTSAQKNPTAFYLCASSDQGDTGELFFGEGSRLTVL.

The chain has TRBV30 and TRBJ2-5, with D possibly being TRBD1 (6 bases). The end of the DNA aligns better with TRBJ2-7, so the J call may be wrong. The CDR3 covers 13 residues. Germline loops: CDR1 GTSNPN, CDR2 SVGIG (reference sequence). CDR3 loop: CAWRDSPIYEQYF. Written as DNA, the CDR3 is TGTGCCTGGAGGGACAGCCCTATCTACGAGCAGTACTTC.

The count of this clone is one. The chain links TRBV14 to TRBJ2-3; TRBD2 matches 9 bases. The CDR3 runs to 15 residues. Trimming at V came to 5 bases and at J to 0 bases, leaving 3 bases not matched to a gene. Germline-derived CDR1 and CDR2 are SGHDN and FVKESK. Here the CDR3 reads CASSATSGSTDTQYF. CDR3 sequence (DNA): TGTGCCAGCAGCGCCACTAGCGGGAGCACAGATACGCAGTATTTT.

This clone has a handful of counts. The chain recombines TRBV28 with TRBJ2-2, with D possibly TRBD2 on 6 matching bases. Trimming pared 2 bases from V and 3 bases from J, leaving 16 bases between. This CDR3 is built from 17 residues. The germline CDR1 and CDR2 sequences are MDHEN and SYDVKM. The CDR3 here is CASSLPLWTGDTGELFF. The CDR3 bases are TGTGCCAGCAGTTTACCCCTTTGGACGGGGGACACCGGGGAGCTGTTTTTT.

The chain is built from TRBV28 and TRBJ1-6; D remains ambiguous. V lost 7 bases, J lost 3 bases, and 7 bases lay in between. Germline values: CDR1 MDHEN, CDR2 SYDVKM. The CDR3 spans 13 residues. The CDR3 nucleotides read TGTGCCAGCAACAGTGACTATAATTCACCCCTCCACTTT. Amino acids: CASNSDYNSPLHF.

CDR3 sequence: CASSFGAAGNQPQHF. CDR3 DNA sequence: TGTGCCAGCAGTTTCGGGGCGGCGGGCAATCAGCCCCAGCATTTT. This chain links TRBV28 with TRBJ1-5, with D perhaps matching TRBD1 (5 bases). V was shortened by 3 bases and J by 2 bases, with 11 bases between the two germline ends. Per germline, CDR1 MDHEN and CDR2 SYDVKM. The CDR3 is 15 residues long. The variable domain in full, with the rest retrieved from reference TRBV28 and TRBJ1-5, is DVKVTQSSRYLVKRTGEKVFLECVQDMDHENMFWYRQDPGLGLRLIYFSYDVKMKEKGDIPEGYSVSREKKERFSLILESASTNQTSMYLCASSFGAAGNQPQHFGDGTRLSIL.

The chain has TRBV6-1 and TRBJ2-5, with a tentative D call TRBD2 (5 bases). The CDR3 is made up of 13 amino acids. V was shortened by 5 bases and J by 0 bases, with 7 bases between the two germline ends. Per the germline V gene, CDR1 is MNHNS and CDR2 is SASEGT. The CDR3 is CASSRGNQETQYF. CDR3 sequence (DNA): TGTGCCAGCAGTCGAGGGAACCAAGAGACCCAGTACTTC.

V is TRBV13 and J is TRBJ1-1; TRBD1 is a possible D gene (6 bases). V gave up 5 bases and J gave up 6 bases, with 28 bases separating them. Germline assignment: CDR1 PRHDT and CDR2 FYEKMQ (reference sequence). The CDR3 runs to 18 residues. This chain's CDR3 is CASSPRRQGTLVRSEAFF. The CDR3 DNA sequence: TGTGCCAGCAGCCCAAGGCGGCAGGGGACGCTTGTTCGCTCTGAAGCTTTCTTT.

The V gene is TRBV29-1, the J gene TRBJ2-5; 7 nucleotides line up with TRBD1. Germline CDR1 SQVTM, CDR2 ANQGSEA. The CDR3 extends over 13 amino acids. The trim removed 7 bases at V and 2 bases at J, leaving 7 bases unmatched. The CDR3 DNA sequence: TGCAGCGCCGACCCGGGACAGCAAGAGACCCAGTACTTC. As protein: CSADPGQQETQYF.

This chain connects TRBV20-1 to TRBJ1-5; D is unclear. Germline V gene data show CDR1 as DFQATT and CDR2 as SNEGSKA (reference sequence). The CDR3 has 9 residues. The CDR3 is CEVHQPQHF. The CDR3 nucleotides are TGCGAGGTGCATCAGCCCCAGCATTTT.

This chain joins TRBV28 and TRBJ2-3, with no clear D. V shed 5 bases and J shed 4 bases, with 10 bases lying between them. The CDR3 is made up of 13 amino acids. Germline values: CDR1 MDHEN, CDR2 SYDVKM. The CDR3 loop is CASSTQLADTQYF. Here the CDR3 DNA reads TGTGCCAGCAGTACCCAACTGGCAGATACGCAGTATTTT.

The chain has TRBV5-1 and TRBJ2-3; 13 bases line up with TRBD2. V shed 3 bases and J 3 bases; nucleotides not matched to a gene: 4. Looked up from germline, CDR1 is SGHRS and CDR2 is YFSETQ. The CDR3 is 16 residues long. The chain's CDR3 is CASSSRTSGSTDTQYF. In DNA, the CDR3 is TGCGCCAGCAGCTCTCGGACTAGCGGGAGTACAGATACGCAGTATTTT.

This chain connects TRBV6-5 to TRBJ1-2; possibly TRBD1 for D (6 bases). Germline values: CDR1 MNHEY, CDR2 SVGAGI. V dropped 4 bases and J dropped 8 bases, with 11 bases sitting between them. The CDR3 is 12 residues long. The CDR3 loop reads CASSFTGSGYTF. The CDR3 DNA sequence: TGTGCCAGCAGTTTTACAGGGTCCGGCTACACCTTC.

Only a few counts were recorded for this clone. This chain uses TRBV4-1 with TRBJ1-3; unclear D gene. Trimming pared 5 bases from V and 2 bases from J, leaving 10 bases between. The length of the CDR3 is 14 residues. Per germline, CDR1 MGHRA and CDR2 YSYEKL. The CDR3 reads CASSSWTAGNTIYF. The CDR3 bases are TGCGCCAGCAGCAGTTGGACGGCTGGAAACACCATATATTTT.